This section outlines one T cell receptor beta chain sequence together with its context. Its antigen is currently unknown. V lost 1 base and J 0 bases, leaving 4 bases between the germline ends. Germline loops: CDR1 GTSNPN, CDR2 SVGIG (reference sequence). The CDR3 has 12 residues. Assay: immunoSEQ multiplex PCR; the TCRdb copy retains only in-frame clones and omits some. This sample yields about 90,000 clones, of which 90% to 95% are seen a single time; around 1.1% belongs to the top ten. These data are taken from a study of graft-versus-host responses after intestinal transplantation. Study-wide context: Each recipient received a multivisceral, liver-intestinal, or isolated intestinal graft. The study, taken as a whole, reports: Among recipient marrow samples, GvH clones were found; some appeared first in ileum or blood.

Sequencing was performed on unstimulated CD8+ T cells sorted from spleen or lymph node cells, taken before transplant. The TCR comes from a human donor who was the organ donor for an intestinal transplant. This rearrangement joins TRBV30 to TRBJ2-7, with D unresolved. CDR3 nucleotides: TGTGCCTGGAGTGACAGCTCCTACGAGCAGTACTTC. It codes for CAWSDSSYEQYF.